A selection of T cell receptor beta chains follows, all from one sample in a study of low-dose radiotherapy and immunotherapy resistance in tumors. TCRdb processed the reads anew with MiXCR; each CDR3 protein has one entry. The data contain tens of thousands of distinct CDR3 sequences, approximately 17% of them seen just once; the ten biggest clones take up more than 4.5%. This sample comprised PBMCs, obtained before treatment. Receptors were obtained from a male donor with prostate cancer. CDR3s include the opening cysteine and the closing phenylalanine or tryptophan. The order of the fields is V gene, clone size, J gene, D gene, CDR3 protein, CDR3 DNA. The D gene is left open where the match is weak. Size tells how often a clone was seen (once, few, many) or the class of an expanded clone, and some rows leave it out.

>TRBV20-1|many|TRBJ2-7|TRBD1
CSMTGSSYEQYF
TGCAGTATGACAGGGAGCTCCTACGAGCAGTACTTC
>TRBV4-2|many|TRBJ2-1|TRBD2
CASSQDRLAGETNEQFF
TGTGCCAGCAGCCAAGATCGACTAGCGGGAGAGACGAATGAGCAGTTCTTC
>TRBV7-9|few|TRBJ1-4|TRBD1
CATQRQGSNEKLFF
TGTGCCACTCAACGACAGGGAAGTAATGAAAAACTGTTTTTT
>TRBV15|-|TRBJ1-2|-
CATRTNGPYGYTF
TGTGCCACCAGAACGAACGGGCCATATGGCTACACCTTC
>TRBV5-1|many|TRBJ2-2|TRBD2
CASSVLAGADTGELFF
TGCGCCAGCAGCGTACTAGCGGGAGCGGACACCGGGGAGCTGTTTTTT
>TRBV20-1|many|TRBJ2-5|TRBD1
CSAAGQGLETQYF
TGCAGTGCAGCCGGACAGGGTCTAGAGACCCAGTACTTC
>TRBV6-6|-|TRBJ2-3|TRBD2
CASSRPLAGGGDTQYF
TGTGCCAGCAGTAGACCACTAGCGGGGGGGGGAGATACGCAGTATTTT
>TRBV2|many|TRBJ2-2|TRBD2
CASSERTSGTGELFF
TGTGCCAGCAGTGAAAGGACTAGCGGCACCGGGGAGCTGTTTTTT
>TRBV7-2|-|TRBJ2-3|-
CAGRGATDTQYF
TGTGCCGGACGTGGAGCCACAGATACGCAGTATTTT
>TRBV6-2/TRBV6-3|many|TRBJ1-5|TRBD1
CASSYGTVDSNQPQHF
TGTGCCAGCAGTTACGGGACAGTAGATAGCAATCAGCCCCAGCATTTT